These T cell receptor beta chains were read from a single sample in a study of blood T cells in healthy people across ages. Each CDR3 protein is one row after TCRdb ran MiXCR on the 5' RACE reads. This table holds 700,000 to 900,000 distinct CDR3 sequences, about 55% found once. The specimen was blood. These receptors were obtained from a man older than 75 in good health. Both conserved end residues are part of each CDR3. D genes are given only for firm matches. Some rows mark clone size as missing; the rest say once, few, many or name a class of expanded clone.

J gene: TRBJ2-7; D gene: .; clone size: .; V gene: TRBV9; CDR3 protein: CASSVGVPHEQYF; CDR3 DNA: TGTGCCAGCAGCGTGGGGGTCCCCCACGAGCAGTACTTC
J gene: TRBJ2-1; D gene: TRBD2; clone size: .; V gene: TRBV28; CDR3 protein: CASSTWDSGKQFF; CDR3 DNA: TGTGCCAGCAGTACCTGGGATAGCGGGAAACAGTTCTTC
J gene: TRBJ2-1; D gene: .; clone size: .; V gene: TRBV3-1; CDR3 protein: CASSQAVAAIFSYNEQFF; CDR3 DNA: TGTGCCAGCAGCCAAGCGGTAGCGGCAATATTCTCCTACAATGAGCAGTTCTTC
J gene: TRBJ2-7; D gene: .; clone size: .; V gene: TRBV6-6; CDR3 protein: CASRGTETYEQYF; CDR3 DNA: TGTGCCAGCAGGGGGACGGAGACCTACGAGCAGTACTTC
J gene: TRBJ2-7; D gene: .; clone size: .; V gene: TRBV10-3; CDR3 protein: CAISPFPDVSYEQYF; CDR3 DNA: TGTGCCATCAGTCCCTTTCCGGACGTCTCCTACGAGCAGTACTTC
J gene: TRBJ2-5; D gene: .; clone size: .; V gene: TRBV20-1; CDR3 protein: CSASPPGSGTQYF; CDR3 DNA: TGCAGTGCTAGCCCGCCAGGATCGGGGACCCAGTACTTC
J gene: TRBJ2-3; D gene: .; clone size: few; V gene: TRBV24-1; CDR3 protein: CATSDSRRDENHRYAYF; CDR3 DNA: TGTGCCACCAGTGATTCTCGCCGGGATGAAAATCACAGATACGCGTATTTT
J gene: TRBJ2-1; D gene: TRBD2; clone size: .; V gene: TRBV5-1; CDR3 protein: CASSLGGIGRPSSYNEQFF; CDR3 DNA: TGCGCCAGCAGCTTGGGCGGGATCGGGAGGCCTAGCTCCTACAATGAGCAGTTCTTC
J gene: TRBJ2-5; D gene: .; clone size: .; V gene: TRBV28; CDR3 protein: CASNSSGGGSSRETQYF; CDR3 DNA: TGTGCCAGCAACTCCAGCGGTGGAGGCAGCTCTAGAGAGACCCAGTACTTC
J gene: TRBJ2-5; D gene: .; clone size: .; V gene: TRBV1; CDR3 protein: CTSSQVIDGRVFETQYF; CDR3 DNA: TGCACCAGCAGCCAGGTCATAGACGGGAGGGTCTTTGAGACCCAGTACTTC
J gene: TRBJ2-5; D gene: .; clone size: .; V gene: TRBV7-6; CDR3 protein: CASSPRGRQETQYF; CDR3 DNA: TGTGCCAGCAGCCCCCGGGGCCGGCAAGAGACCCAGTACTTC
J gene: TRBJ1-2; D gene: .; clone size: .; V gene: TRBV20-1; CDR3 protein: CSAASGADGYTF; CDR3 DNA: TGCAGTGCCGCTTCGGGGGCGGATGGCTACACCTTC
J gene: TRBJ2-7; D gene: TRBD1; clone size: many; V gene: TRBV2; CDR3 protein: CASRVGTAQSNKQYF; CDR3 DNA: TGTGCCAGCAGGGTCGGGACAGCGCAATCTAATAAGCAGTACTTC
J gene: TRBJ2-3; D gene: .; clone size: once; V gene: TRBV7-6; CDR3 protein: CASSLATAPDTQYF; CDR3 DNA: TGTGCCAGCAGCTTAGCGACAGCTCCAGATACGCAGTATTTT
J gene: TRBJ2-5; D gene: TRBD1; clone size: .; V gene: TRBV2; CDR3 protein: CASRGDRTQETQYF; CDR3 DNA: TGTGCCAGCAGGGGGGACAGAACCCAAGAGACCCAGTACTTC
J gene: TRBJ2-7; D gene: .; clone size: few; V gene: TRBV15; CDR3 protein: CATSVEGGSYEQYF; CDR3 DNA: TGTGCCACCAGCGTCGAAGGGGGATCCTACGAGCAGTACTTC
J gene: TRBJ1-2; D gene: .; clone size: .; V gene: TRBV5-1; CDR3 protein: CAGRPTGTLYGYTF; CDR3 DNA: TGCGCCGGCAGACCAACAGGGACACTCTATGGCTACACCTTC
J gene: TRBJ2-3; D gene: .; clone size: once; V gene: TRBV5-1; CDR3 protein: CASSLGEAGRGTQYF; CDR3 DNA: TGCGCCAGCAGCTTGGGGGAGGCCGGCAGAGGTACGCAGTATTTT
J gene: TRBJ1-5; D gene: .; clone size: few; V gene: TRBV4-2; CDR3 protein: CASSQGPQSNQPQHF; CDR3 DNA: TGTGCCAGCAGCCAAGGTCCCCAGAGCAATCAGCCCCAGCATTTT
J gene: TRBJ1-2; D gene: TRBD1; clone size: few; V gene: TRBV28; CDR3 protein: CASLGESGQGPYGYTF; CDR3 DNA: TGTGCCAGCCTGGGGGAATCGGGACAGGGCCCATATGGCTACACCTTC
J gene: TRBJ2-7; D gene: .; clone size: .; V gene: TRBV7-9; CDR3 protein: CASSPEGAYEQYF; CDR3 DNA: TGTGCCAGCAGCCCAGAGGGAGCCTACGAGCAGTACTTC
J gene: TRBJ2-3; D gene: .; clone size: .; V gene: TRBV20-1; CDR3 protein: CSARSRVGTDTQYF; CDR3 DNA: TGCAGTGCTAGAAGCAGGGTCGGCACAGATACGCAGTATTTT
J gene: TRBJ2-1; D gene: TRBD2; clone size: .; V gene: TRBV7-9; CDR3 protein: CASERGVNEQFF; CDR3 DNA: TGTGCCAGCGAACGGGGGGTTAATGAGCAGTTCTTC